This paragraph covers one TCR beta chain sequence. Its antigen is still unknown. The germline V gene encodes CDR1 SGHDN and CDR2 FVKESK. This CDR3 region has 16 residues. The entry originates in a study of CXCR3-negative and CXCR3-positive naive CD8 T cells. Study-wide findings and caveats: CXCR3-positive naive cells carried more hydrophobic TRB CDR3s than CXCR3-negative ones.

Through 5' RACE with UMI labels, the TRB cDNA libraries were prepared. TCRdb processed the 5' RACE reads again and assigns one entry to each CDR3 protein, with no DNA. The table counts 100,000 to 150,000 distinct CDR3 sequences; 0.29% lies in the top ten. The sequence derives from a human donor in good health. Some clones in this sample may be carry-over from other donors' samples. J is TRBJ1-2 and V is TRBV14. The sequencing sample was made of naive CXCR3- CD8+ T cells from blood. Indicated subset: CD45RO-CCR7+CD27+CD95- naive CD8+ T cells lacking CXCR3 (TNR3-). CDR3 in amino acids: CASSPPKDGLSYGYTF.